This paragraph reports one T cell receptor (beta chain). What antigen it recognizes has not been identified. The sample holds no much larger clone one base away, and base qualities are not on file. The donors were 40 or so Caucasian individuals from Russia, aged roughly 6 to 100 years, who were systemically healthy. Roughly 10 milliliters of peripheral blood were collected from each donor into EDTA-treated Vacutainer tubes. Ficoll-Paque density-gradient centrifugation was used to isolate PBMCs, with at least 7 million obtained per sample. Trizol reagent was used to extract total RNA from the PBMCs, yielding at least 6 micrograms per sample. For every donor, an aliquot of PBMCs went through flow cytometry to measure the percentages of naive CD45RAhigh/CD27high T cells. These data originate in a study of blood T cells in healthy people across ages (dated by TCRdb to 2013 to 2016). With respect to the entire study: In model experiments, template switching captured about one uniquely barcoded TCR beta cDNA molecule for every two T cells. The study measured age-related changes in TCR beta repertoire diversity using deep sequencing normalized with unique cDNA molecular identifiers. Four age groups were formed from the donors: young (average about 17 years), middle-aged (approximately 39), aged (approximately 60) and long-lived (about 75). The study analyzed two additional independent replicas of 1 million unique cDNA reads from the same blood draw for two donors, one aged 18 to 30 and one aged 80 or older. Broader findings and caveats from the paper: Conclusive comparison of naive and antigen-experienced compartments was prevented by the profiling of bulk unsorted PBMCs. Observed TCR beta diversity per million T cells fell roughly linearly with age, and a significant reduction was already apparent by age approximately 41. A strong correlation was found between observed TCR beta diversity and the percentage of naive T cells measured by flow cytometry. Because donor CMV infection status was unknown, age-related changes in expanded clonotypes were potentially confounded. Estimates of total diversity based on one million sequenced T cells were considered lower bounds and underestimates. Compared with the aged group, the long-lived group had more naive CD4+ T cells, fewer expanded clones and increased TCR diversity, a pattern suggesting age selection.

The protocol used for the library was 5' RACE. TCRdb lists the instrument as Illumina HiSeq 2500. A second PCR of roughly 7 to 12 cycles was performed with a sample-barcoded 5' primer and a J-beta primer mix. A unique molecular identifier was introduced onto each TCR beta cDNA molecule by a template-switch 5' adaptor carrying 12 random nucleotides. At least 3 million CDR3-containing paired-end reads were obtained from each sample. First-strand cDNA was synthesized from all RNA with the Mint cDNA synthesis kit, primed by a TRBC-specific oligonucleotide. Following uracil-DNA glycosylase treatment, a first 18-cycle PCR with universal primers M1SS and BC2_uni_R was performed on all cDNA. Per the source publication's procedure: For normalization, 1 million high-quality reads were randomly selected from each sample, with every read carrying a distinct molecular identifier. Instead of being binned into consensus sequences, reads with shared molecular identifiers were discarded. CDR3 identification, clonotype clustering and error correction used MiTCR with a Q25 quality threshold and the strictest error-elimination algorithm. A nonparametric unseen species model using Euler transformation provided a lower-bound estimate of total TCR beta diversity. The raw public reads went through TCRdb reprocessing: fastp at Q25, MiXCR clone calling, in-frame beta chains kept. Every CDR3 protein is listed once, alongside the most common genes and DNA of its rows. The V and J calls were determined by TCRdb, not by the authors. This sample holds some 850,000 distinct CDR3 sequences; roughly 26% were observed only once. Approximately 2.9% of the sample goes to the ten largest clones.

The sample also formed part of further work on T cells of mothers and their children. That second report states: The donors were nine systemically healthy Caucasian individuals, made up of three mothers and their six children. cDNA synthesis used all of the extracted RNA, with approximately 1.6 ug of RNA in each 15 ul reaction. In the second PCR, sample barcodes and 2-4 random nucleotides were introduced via the M1S primer. Each mother yielded over 8.5 million TCR beta CDR3 reads and each child about 3 million reads. Thymic selection similarly shapes TCR recombination output in related and unrelated pairs, with minor effect from inherited differences. Normalized repertoire overlap was always slightly but never significantly higher in related than unrelated mother-child pairs. No persistent microchimeric T cell clones were found, with a detection sensitivity of approximately 100 clones per million clonotypes. In the study, deep NGS was used to compare the TCR beta repertoires of mothers and children, and features distinguishing related mother-child pairs from unrelated individuals were sought. On average, the children were roughly 10 +/- 4 years old, while the mothers were approximately 41 +/- 4 years old. After adapter ligation with NEBNext reagents, the libraries were sequenced on Illumina HiSeq 2000 with 100+100 nt paired-end reads. To prevent cross-contamination, the mother and child libraries were prepared one month apart and sequenced in separate runs. For each donor, between roughly 500,000 and 2,300,000 distinct TCR beta clonotypes were identified. Naive TCR beta clonotypes were estimated from low-frequency clonotypes matched to each donor's FACS-determined naive share, without sorting.

Sequenced: blood. The clonotype originates from a boy aged 5-17 years in good health.

The DNA is as follows: TGTGCCAGCAGGTTCCGGGACAGGGGCGTGCGCGAGCAGTACTTC. It encodes CASRFRDRGVREQYF. This chain joins TRBV28 to TRBJ2-7; TRBD1 lines up with 10 middle nucleotides. CDR1 and CDR2 are read off the germline V gene as MDHEN and SYDVKM. The CDR3 sequence holds 15 residues, the cysteine and phenylalanine included. Solely the CDR3 DNA is kept, with 45 bases framed from the first base. The germline V end is reduced by 6 bases and the J end by 6 bases; junction bases left unmatched: 11.